What follows are 4 T cell receptor beta chains derived from one specimen sequenced in a study of blood T cell repertoires in COVID-19. Profiled with immunoSEQ multiplex PCR; TCRdb holds only in-frame clones, not every one. The profile shows about 130,000 clones, roughly 90% of them singletons. Sample: peripheral blood. The receptors here all came from a man aged 55 to 70 with COVID-19, enrolled during active disease.

This sequence joins TRBV19 and TRBJ2-5; D is possibly TRBD2 (5 bases). Trimming cost V 3 bases and J 5 bases, with 13 bases left between them. This CDR3 has 14 amino acids. The germline V gene has CDR1 LNHDA and CDR2 SQIVND (reference sequence). The CDR3 region is CASSIPGMGETQYF. CDR3 coding DNA: TGTGCCAGTAGTATCCCCGGGATGGGCGAGACCCAGTACTTC. The whole variable domain, remainder taken from reference TRBV19 and TRBJ2-5, is DGGITQSPKYLFRKEGQNVTLSCEQNLNHDAMYWYRQDPGQGLRLIYYSQIVNDFQKGDIAEGYSVSREKKESFPLTVTSAQKNPTAFYLCASSIPGMGETQYFGPGTRLLVL.

The chain is built from TRBV5-1 and TRBJ1-2; unclear D gene. This CDR3 has 15 residues. The germline CDR1 and CDR2 sequences are SGHRS and YFSETQ. Trimming pared 0 bases from V and 1 base from J, leaving 10 bases between. CDR3 sequence: CASSLAMGLNYGYTF. CDR3 bases: TGCGCCAGCAGCTTGGCCATGGGCCTTAACTATGGCTACACCTTC.

The CDR3 DNA reads as TGTGCCAGTAGTTTCACCCAGGACACTGAAGCTTTCTTT. Translating it yields CASSFTQDTEAFF. The chain recombines TRBV19 with TRBJ1-1; no clear D. CDR1 LNHDA and CDR2 SQIVND come from the germline V gene (reference sequence). V was pared by 5 bases and J by 3 bases, with 10 bases between. The CDR3 is made up of 13 amino acids. Variable domain in full (rest from reference TRBV19 and TRBJ1-1): DGGITQSPKYLFRKEGQNVTLSCEQNLNHDAMYWYRQDPGQGLRLIYYSQIVNDFQKGDIAEGYSVSREKKESFPLTVTSAQKNPTAFYLCASSFTQDTEAFFGQGTRLTVV.

The chain combines TRBV9 with TRBJ2-1, with D possibly TRBD2 on 5 matching bases. In germline, CDR1 is SGDLS, CDR2 YYNGEE. The CDR3 is 14 residues long. Trimming pared 1 base from V and 6 bases from J, leaving 11 bases between. The CDR3 loop is CASSVFEGGNEQFF. CDR3 coding DNA: TGTGCCAGCAGCGTATTTGAGGGCGGCAATGAGCAGTTCTTC.